Below, 2 T cell receptor beta chains from the same sample are listed, as sequenced in a study of blood T cell repertoires in COVID-19. Assay: immunoSEQ multiplex PCR; the TCRdb copy retains only in-frame clones and omits some. The sample carries roughly 87,000 clones, approximately 84% recorded once. The specimen was peripheral blood. Receptor source: an older woman with acute or convalescent COVID-19.

This chain links TRBV5-1 with TRBJ1-2, with 8 bases aligning to TRBD1. V lost 4 bases, J lost 8 bases, and 10 bases stayed unmatched. Germline V gene sequence: CDR1 SGHRS, CDR2 YFSETQ. This CDR3 comprises 14 residues. CDR3 DNA sequence: TGCGCCAGCAGCGAACAGGGGGAGGTCTTCGGCTACACCTTC. Translating it yields CASSEQGEVFGYTF.

CDR3 in amino acids: CAWNPSSYNEQFF. DNA of the CDR3: TGTGCCTGGAACCCTAGCTCCTACAATGAGCAGTTCTTC. V is TRBV30 and J is TRBJ2-1, with unresolved D. Trimming took 4 bases from V and 0 from J, leaving 7 bases between them. This CDR3 spans 13 amino acids. The germline CDR1 and CDR2 sequences are GTSNPN and SVGIG (reference sequence). Full variable domain (rest looked up from reference TRBV30 and TRBJ2-1): SQTIHQWPATLVQPVGSPLSLECTVEGTSNPNLYWYRQAAGRGLQLLFYSVGIGQISSEVPQNLSASRPQDRQFILSSKKLLLSDSGFYLCAWNPSSYNEQFFGPGTRLTVL.